One TCR beta chain is described in this entry. Its antigen is unidentified. The sample originates from a study of cytomegalovirus exposure and HLA in healthy donors. The CDR3 loop spans 13 amino acids. Germline V gene data show CDR1 as LNHDA and CDR2 as SQIVND (reference sequence). V was pared by 4 bases and J by 5 bases, with 11 bases between. PCR used 60 Vbeta primers and 13 Jbeta primers. Profiled with immunoSEQ multiplex PCR; TCRdb holds only in-frame clones, not every one. The sample has about 160,000 clones. Findings and caveats of the study: The authors judged a highly shared variant cluster likely a sequencing artifact. Highest at DRB1 and lowest at HLA-C, TCR association rates differed among HLA loci in a later analysis.

Sequenced material: PBMCs. The J gene is TRBJ1-1, the V gene TRBV19; possible D gene TRBD1, 6 bases. This TCR was recovered from a woman aged 55-70 years in good health and CMV-seronegative. The CDR3 DNA follows: TGTGCCAGTAGTAGGCAGGGGCGGACTGAAGCTTTCTTT. Protein sequence: CASSRQGRTEAFF.